This T cell receptor (beta chain) was observed in a study of blood T cell repertoires in COVID-19. The V end lost 2 bases, the J end lost 6 bases, and 5 bases lay between the germline ends. The CDR3 has 12 amino acids. Germline CDR1 and CDR2: MNHNS and SASEGT. TCRdb's table, derived via immunoSEQ multiplex PCR, lists solely in-frame clones and lacks some. Of roughly 400,000 clones listed, 87% are singletons. The source of this sequence is a woman aged 50 to 60 who had recovered from COVID-19. What was sequenced was PBMCs or T cells enriched from blood (not recorded which). The chain recombines TRBV6-1 with TRBJ1-5, with unresolved D. The CDR3 DNA is TGTGCCAGCAGTGAATATTTTCAGCCCCAGCATTTT. The encoded protein is CASSEYFQPQHF.